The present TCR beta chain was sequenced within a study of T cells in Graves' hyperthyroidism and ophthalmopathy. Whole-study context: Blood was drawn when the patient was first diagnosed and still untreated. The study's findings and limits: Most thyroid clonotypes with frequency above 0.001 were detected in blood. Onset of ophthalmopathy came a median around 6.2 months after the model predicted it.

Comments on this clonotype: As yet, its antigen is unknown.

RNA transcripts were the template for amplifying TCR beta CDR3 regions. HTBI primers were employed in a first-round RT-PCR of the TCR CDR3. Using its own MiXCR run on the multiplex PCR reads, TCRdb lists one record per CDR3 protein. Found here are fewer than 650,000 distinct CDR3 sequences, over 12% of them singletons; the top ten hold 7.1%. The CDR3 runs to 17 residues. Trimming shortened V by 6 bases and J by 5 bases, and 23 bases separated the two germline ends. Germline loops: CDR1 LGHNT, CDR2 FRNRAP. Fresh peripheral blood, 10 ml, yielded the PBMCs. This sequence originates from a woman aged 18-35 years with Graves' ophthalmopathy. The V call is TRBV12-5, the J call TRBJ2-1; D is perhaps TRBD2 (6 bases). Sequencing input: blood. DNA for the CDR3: TGTGCTAGTGGACGGACCGGGACTGGCGGGACCAACAATGAGCAGTTCTTC. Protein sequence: CASGRTGTGGTNNEQFF.